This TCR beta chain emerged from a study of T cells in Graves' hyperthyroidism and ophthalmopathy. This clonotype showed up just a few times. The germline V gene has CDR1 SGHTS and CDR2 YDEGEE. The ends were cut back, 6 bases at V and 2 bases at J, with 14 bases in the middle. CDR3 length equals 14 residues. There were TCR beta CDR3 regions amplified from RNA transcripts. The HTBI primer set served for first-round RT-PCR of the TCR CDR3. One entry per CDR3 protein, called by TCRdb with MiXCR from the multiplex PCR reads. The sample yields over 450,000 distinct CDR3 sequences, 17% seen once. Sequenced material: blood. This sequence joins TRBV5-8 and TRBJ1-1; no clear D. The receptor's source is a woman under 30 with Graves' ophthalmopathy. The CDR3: CASNHQTENTEAFF. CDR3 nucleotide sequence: TGTGCCAGCAACCACCAAACAGAAAACACTGAAGCTTTCTTT.